This TCR beta chain is drawn from a study of blood T cells in healthy people across ages. The use of a sample-barcoded 5' primer and a J-beta primer mix characterized a second PCR of 7 to 11 cycles. Using its own MiXCR run on the 5' RACE reads, TCRdb lists one record per CDR3 protein. The sample records roughly 1,500,000 distinct CDR3 sequences, about 43% being singletons. On this clonotype: The antigen remains undetermined.

The study, taken as a whole, reports: Among long-lived donors, naive CD4+ cells were more numerous and diversity higher than in aged donors.

Trimming removed 10 bases at V and 4 bases at J, with 11 bases between. CDR3 length: 12 amino acids. Approximately 9.2 milliliters was the volume of peripheral blood drawn from each donor. The extraction recovered at least 5.5 micrograms of total RNA per sample. The chain recombines TRBV12-3 or TRBV12-4 with TRBJ1-3; D perhaps matches TRBD1 (5 bases). The source of this sequence is a woman aged 18-29 years in good health. The sequenced material came from blood. CDR3 DNA: TGTGCCACCTTGGGACTAGGAAACACCATATATTTT. This gives the protein CATLGLGNTIYF.